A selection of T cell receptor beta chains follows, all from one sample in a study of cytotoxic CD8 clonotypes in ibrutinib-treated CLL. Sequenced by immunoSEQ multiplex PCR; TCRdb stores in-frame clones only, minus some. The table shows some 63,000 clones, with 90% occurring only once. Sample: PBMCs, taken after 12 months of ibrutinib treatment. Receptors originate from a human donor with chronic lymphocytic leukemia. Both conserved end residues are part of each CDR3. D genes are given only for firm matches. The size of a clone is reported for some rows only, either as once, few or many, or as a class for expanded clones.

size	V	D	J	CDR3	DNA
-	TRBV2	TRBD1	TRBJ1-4	CASIKGRGPSTNEKLFF	TGTGCCAGCATCAAGGGTAGGGGGCCTTCGACTAATGAAAAACTGTTTTTT
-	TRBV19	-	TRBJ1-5	CATHQPQHF	TGTGCCACCCATCAGCCCCAGCATTTT
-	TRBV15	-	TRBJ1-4	CATSREHEKLFF	TGTGCCACCAGCAGAGAGCACGAAAAACTGTTTTTT
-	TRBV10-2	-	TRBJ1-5	CASGVYQPQHF	TGCGCCAGCGGGGTCTATCAGCCCCAGCATTTT
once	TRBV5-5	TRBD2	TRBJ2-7	CASSSRASGRIYEQYF	TGTGCCAGCAGCTCCCGGGCTAGCGGGAGAATCTACGAGCAGTACTTC
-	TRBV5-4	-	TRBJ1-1	CASSLDGGSTEAFF	TGTGCCAGCAGCTTGGATGGCGGTAGCACTGAAGCTTTCTTT
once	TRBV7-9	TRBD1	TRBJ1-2	CASSFGGGAYGYTF	TGTGCCAGCAGCTTCGGAGGGGGCGCCTATGGCTACACCTTC
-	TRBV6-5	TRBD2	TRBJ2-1	CASFSGTWYNEQFF	TGTGCCAGCTTTAGCGGGACATGGTACAATGAGCAGTTCTTC
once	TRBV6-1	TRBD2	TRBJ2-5	CASSEVFVAGDRETQYF	TGTGCCAGCAGTGAAGTGTTTGTGGCGGGAGACCGGGAGACCCAGTACTTC
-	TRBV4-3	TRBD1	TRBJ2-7	CASSPSWTGGYEQYF	TGCGCCAGCAGCCCAAGTTGGACAGGGGGCTACGAGCAGTACTTC